The 13 T cell receptor beta chains given below trace back to one sample, sequenced in a study of shared clonotypes between healthy human individuals. TCRdb's table, derived via immunoSEQ multiplex PCR, lists solely in-frame clones and lacks some. The top ten hold about 1.4% of the sample, which has about 1 million clones, around 74% seen once. Material for sequencing was memory CD4+ T cells sorted from blood. The subset is: CD45RA-negative fraction. These receptors were collected from a man younger than 30 in good health.

Only a few counts were recorded for this clone. The rearrangement joins TRBV7-2 to TRBJ2-7; a weak D match, TRBD2 (5 bases). V lost 4 bases and J lost 6, with 10 bases in between. CDR3 size: 12 residues. Germline CDR1 SGHTA, CDR2 FQGNSA. CDR3 in amino acids: CASSSGIFEQYF. The CDR3 DNA sequence: TGTGCCAGCAGCTCCGGGATTTTCGAGCAGTACTTC.

The rearrangement uses TRBV9 and TRBJ2-1; 12 bases are shared with TRBD1. The CDR3 totals 15 residues. Per the germline V gene, CDR1 is SGDLS and CDR2 is YYNGEE. Germline trimming cut 4 bases from V and 9 bases from J; bases unmatched to any gene: 8. CDR3 bases: TGTGCCAGCAGCCCTGGGACAGGGGGCTTCGGTGAGCAGTTCTTC. Translation gives CASSPGTGGFGEQFF. Variable domain in full (rest from reference TRBV9 and TRBJ2-1): DSGVTQTPKHLITATGQRVTLRCSPRSGDLSVYWYQQSLDQGLQFLIQYYNGEERAKGNILERFSAQQFPDLHSELNLSSLELGDSALYFCASSPGTGGFGEQFFGPGTRLTVL.

Turning to this clone: Other DNA sequences from this sample encode an identical CDR3 as well. The V and J genes are TRBV5-1 and TRBJ2-3; D is unresolved. In germline, CDR1 is SGHRS, CDR2 YFSETQ. This CDR3 comprises 13 residues. V was trimmed by 2 bases and J by 3 bases, leaving 7 bases between them. In DNA, the CDR3 is TGCGCCAGCAGCTTATCCGGGACAGATACGCAGTATTTT. This gives the protein CASSLSGTDTQYF.

Only a few counts were recorded for this clone. This chain links TRBV19 with TRBJ1-6; 9 bases line up with TRBD1. The CDR3 runs to 14 residues. J gave up 9 bases and V 3 bases, and 3 bases lay outside the gene matches. Germline CDR1 and CDR2: LNHDA and SQIVND (reference sequence). The CDR3 loop is CASSMTTGGSPLHF. CDR3 coding DNA: TGTGCCAGTAGTATGACGACAGGGGGTTCACCCCTCCACTTT.

This clone has a single count. V is TRBV28 and J is TRBJ1-1; D remains ambiguous. The CDR3 consists of 13 residues. The germline V and J ends were trimmed by 5 bases and 2 bases, with 9 bases remaining between them. Germline assignment: CDR1 MDHEN and CDR2 SYDVKM. In DNA form, the CDR3 reads TGTGCCAGCAGTCTTCCGGCAAACACTGAAGCTTTCTTT. Its protein is CASSLPANTEAFF.

There are a few counts of this clone. This rearrangement joins TRBV30 to TRBJ2-1, with 11 bases identical to TRBD2. Germline V CDR1 and CDR2: GTSNPN, SVGIG (reference sequence). The CDR3 sequence is 15 residues long. V lost 2 bases, J lost 7 bases, and 7 bases stayed unmatched. Here the CDR3 reads CAWSSLVAGGNEQFF. The CDR3 DNA sequence: TGTGCCTGGAGTTCCCTTGTAGCGGGGGGGAATGAGCAGTTCTTC.

This clone was detected a few times. This rearrangement joins TRBV5-1 to TRBJ1-1; the D is unclear. The germline CDR1 and CDR2 sequences are SGHRS and YFSETQ. V was clipped by 4 bases and J by 5 bases, with 15 bases between them. The CDR3 sequence is 14 residues long. The DNA of the CDR3 is TGCGCCAGCAGCCTCGTCCTGAGTGGGACTGAAGCTTTCTTT. Translation gives CASSLVLSGTEAFF.

In the case of this clone: A read error may explain this, as a much larger clone is one base away. The genes are TRBV6-5 and TRBJ2-7; 7 bases are shared with TRBD1. Germline V gene lookup returns CDR1 MNHEY and CDR2 SVGAGI. This CDR3 has 12 residues. The V and J ends lost 4 bases and 6 bases, in that order; junction bases with no gene match: 3. Here the CDR3 reads CASSSTGAEQYF. In nucleotides, the CDR3 is TGTGCCAGCAGTTCTACAGGGGCCGAGCAGTACTTC.

This clone was picked up a small number of times. V is TRBV7-2 and J is TRBJ2-5; D is unresolved. The J call is in doubt because the DNA end fits TRBJ2-7 better. The CDR3 has 12 amino acids. Germline assignment: CDR1 SGHTA and CDR2 FQGNSA. The CDR3 is CASSLTTYEQYF. The DNA for the CDR3 is TGTGCCAGCAGCCTCACGACCTACGAGCAGTACTTC.

The chain combines TRBV18 with TRBJ1-5; a weak D match, TRBD1 (5 bases). The CDR3 loop spans 15 amino acids. The germline V gene encodes CDR1 KGHSH and CDR2 LQKENI. V was shortened by 2 bases and J by 3 bases, with 11 bases between the two germline ends. The CDR3 nucleotides read TGTGCCAGCTCACCATCCGGGACCGACAATCAGCCCCAGCATTTT. This gives the protein CASSPSGTDNQPQHF.

The J gene is TRBJ2-1, the V gene TRBV9; 14 positions match TRBD2. The V gene end was trimmed by 0 bases and the J gene end by 7 bases; junction bases not matched to a gene: 3. This CDR3 spans 16 amino acids. Per germline, CDR1 SGDLS and CDR2 YYNGEE. CDR3 DNA: TGTGCCAGCAGCGTAGTGGGACTAGCGGGGGCTAATGAGCAGTTCTTC. Translated, it gives CASSVVGLAGANEQFF.

The J gene is TRBJ1-5, the V gene TRBV6-1; 7 bases fit TRBD1. J gave up 2 bases and V 9 bases, and 10 bases lay outside the gene matches. The CDR3 covers 15 residues. The V gene's germline CDR1 is MNHNS and CDR2 SASEGT. CDR3: CASYKGAGGNQPQHF. The CDR3 nucleotides are TGTGCCAGTTATAAGGGGGCAGGGGGCAATCAGCCCCAGCATTTT.

With regard to this clone: This CDR3 is also generated by other DNA sequences in the sample. CDR3 region: CASSSSYNSPLHF. The CDR3 bases are TGTGCCAGTAGTAGTTCCTATAATTCACCCCTCCACTTT. The chain recombines TRBV19 with TRBJ1-6; no definite D call. The CDR3 spans 13 residues. Germline V gene sequence: CDR1 LNHDA, CDR2 SQIVND (reference sequence). The V end was cut by 4 bases, the J end by 1 base, with 2 bases between.